This T cell receptor beta chain was retrieved from a study of blood T cell repertoires in COVID-19. As for the study in general: The origin of the acute and convalescent COVID-19 samples was the United States, Italy and Spain. T cells, B-cell-depleted T cells, or PBMCs supplied cDNA or gDNA.

In the study's own analysis: Scientists estimated how many nucleated cells there were by amplifying reference gene primers. Libraries were prepared by immunoSEQ multiplex PCR; TCRdb keeps only in-frame clonotypes and omits some of them. V, J and clone size are taken as reported in that table, and D and trimming were inferred from the DNA itself. Among nearly 100,000 clones, roughly 83% were seen once, and the ten largest hold around 16%. Germline CDR1 is SEHNR and CDR2 is FQNEAQ (reference sequence). The CDR3 runs 12 residues. With 3 bases removed from V and 8 bases from J, the gap between germline ends came to 10 bases.

The receptor was isolated from a woman aged 60-75 years with acute or convalescent COVID-19. This rearrangement joins TRBV7-9 to TRBJ1-1; D remains unclear. Sample: peripheral blood. CDR3 residues: CASSFSGAEAFF. The CDR3 DNA follows: TGTGCCAGCAGCTTCTCGGGAGCCGAAGCTTTCTTT.